A single sample is the source of the 5 T cell receptor beta chains below, sequenced in a study of T-cell reconstitution after alpha-beta-depleted transplantation in children. Unique molecular identifiers tagged the TCRbeta library. TCRdb reprocessed the PCR reads with MiXCR, giving one entry per CDR3 protein. Here the sample spans about 500,000 distinct CDR3 sequences, about an eighth being singletons. The sample consisted of PBMCs, mostly from graft donor cells, taken 180 days after TCRalphabeta/CD19-depleted stem cell transplant. The receptors were gathered from a female patient aged 2-10 years who had a stem cell transplant for aplastic anemia, so the T cells may come from the graft donor.

This clonotype was picked up a small number of times. The chain has TRBV5-4 and TRBJ1-4; D unclear. The CDR3 runs to 17 residues. Looked up from germline, CDR1 is SGHNT and CDR2 is YYREEE (reference sequence). Trimming left V 4 bases short and J 3 bases short, with 19 bases between. CDR3 sequence (DNA): TGTGCCAGCAGCCATTCGGAAACTCGACCGCCTAATGAAAAACTGTTTTTT. Protein: CASSHSETRPPNEKLFF.

DNA of the CDR3: TGCGCCAGCAGTCTATCGGGACTAGCGGGAATGGTTGAGCAGTTCTTC. It is translated as CASSLSGLAGMVEQFF. V is TRBV4-1 and J is TRBJ2-1; 13 bases are a match to TRBD2. Germline values: CDR1 MGHRA, CDR2 YSYEKL. The CDR3 covers 16 residues. V was clipped by 6 bases and J by 9 bases; unmatched bases: 11.

V usage is TRBV12-3 or TRBV12-4 and J usage is TRBJ2-1; TRBD2 might be the D (5 bases). V lost 10 bases and J lost 7, with 23 bases in between. The CDR3 consists of 15 residues. CDR3 amino acids: CATTEKAGFRNEQFF. The CDR3 DNA reads as TGTGCCACAACAGAGAAGGCGGGCTTCCGTAATGAGCAGTTCTTC.

This clonotype was counted between two and nine times. The CDR3, as DNA: TGTGCCAGCAGTTTATACGGACCAAGCTACGAGCAGTACGTC. Its protein product is CASSLYGPSYEQYV. This rearrangement joins TRBV27 to TRBJ2-7, with unresolved D. V lost 1 base, J lost 3 bases, and 10 bases lay in between. The germline V gene encodes CDR1 MNHEY and CDR2 SMNVEV (reference sequence). This CDR3 is 14 amino acids long.

This CDR3 is CAISEKTGFNSPLHF. CDR3 DNA: TGTGCCATCAGTGAGAAAACAGGCTTCAATTCACCCCTCCACTTT. The V and J genes are TRBV10-3 and TRBJ1-6, with D perhaps matching TRBD1 (5 bases). Germline values: CDR1 ENHRY, CDR2 SYGVKD. This CDR3 comprises 15 residues. Trimming cost V 2 bases and J 7 bases, with 12 bases left between them.